Following are 17 T cell receptor beta chains from one sample sequenced in a study of OX40 agonist ivuxolimab in advanced cancers. TCRdb keeps only in-frame clones here, not all; method: immunoSEQ multiplex PCR. The table shows about 12,000 clones, with about 81% occurring only once. The sample in question was CD4+ or CD8+ T cells sorted from blood, obtained in a trial of the OX40 agonist ivuxolimab. The receptor source for this set is an adult with an advanced solid tumor such as melanoma, head and neck, liver or kidney cancer.

V gene TRBV7-2 combines with J gene TRBJ2-3; D not resolved. Germline V gene data show CDR1 as SGHTA and CDR2 as FQGNSA. This CDR3 region has 13 residues. V was cut by 5 bases and J by 6 bases, with 12 bases left in between. Here the CDR3 DNA reads TGTGCCAGCAGCCCGAGCCCTGCCGATACGCAGTATTTT. Translating it yields CASSPSPADTQYF.

The rearrangement links TRBV9 to TRBJ2-3; 8 nucleotides line up with TRBD2. This CDR3 has 15 amino acids. Germline V gene lookup returns CDR1 SGDLS and CDR2 YYNGEE. Unmatched junction bases numbered 2, after V lost 0 bases and J lost 2 bases. CDR3 nucleotide sequence: TGTGCCAGCAGCGTAGCGGGAGGGAACACAGATACGCAGTATTTT. This encodes CASSVAGGNTDTQYF.

The V gene is TRBV4-1, the J gene TRBJ1-4; D is possibly TRBD1 (5 bases). The CDR3 runs 16 residues. The V gene lost 4 bases and the J gene lost 6 bases, with 18 bases spanning the gap. CDR1 and CDR2 from the germline V gene are MGHRA and YSYEKL. CDR3 sequence: CASSLPSEGSDEKLFF. The CDR3 DNA sequence: TGCGCCAGCAGCCTCCCTTCGGAGGGGTCGGATGAAAAACTGTTTTTT.

The rearrangement joins TRBV6-1 to TRBJ2-1; weak D call: TRBD2 (5 bases). Germline CDR1 and CDR2: MNHNS and SASEGT. With 1 base removed from V and 2 bases from J, the gap between germline ends came to 12 bases. This CDR3 comprises 16 residues. The CDR3 region has the DNA TGTGCCAGCAGTGAAGGGCAGGCCGGGACCTACAATGAGCAGTTCTTC. This encodes CASSEGQAGTYNEQFF.

The chain carries TRBV5-1 and TRBJ2-7, with D possibly matching TRBD2 (6 bases). The ends were cut back, 5 bases at V and 7 bases at J, with 10 bases in the middle. The CDR3 sequence is 11 residues long. CDR1 and CDR2 (germline): SGHRS, YFSETQ. The CDR3 region has the DNA TGCGCCAGCAGGGCGGGGCAGGAGCAGTACTTC. It encodes CASRAGQEQYF.

This chain connects TRBV19 to TRBJ1-1; no definite D call. V was shortened by 3 bases and J by 4 bases, with 3 bases between the two germline ends. The CDR3 sequence is 11 residues long. Germline V gives CDR1 LNHDA, CDR2 SQIVND (reference sequence). CDR3 in DNA: TGTGCCAGTAGTATCGGCACTGAAGCTTTCTTT. Protein product: CASSIGTEAFF.

This clone was detected a few times. The genes are TRBV29-1 and TRBJ1-1, with D unresolved. Germline assignment: CDR1 SQVTM and CDR2 ANQGSEA. The CDR3 runs to 14 residues. The ends were cut back, 4 bases at V and 4 bases at J, with 16 bases in the middle. Here the CDR3 reads CSVGPTEVGTEAFF. CDR3 coding DNA: TGCAGCGTTGGACCCACTGAGGTGGGCACTGAAGCTTTCTTT. The whole variable domain, remainder taken from reference TRBV29-1 and TRBJ1-1, is SAVISQKPSRDICQRGTSLTIQCQVDSQVTMMFWYRQQPGQSLTLIATANQGSEATYESGFVIDKFPISRPNLTFSTLTVSNMSPEDSSIYLCSVGPTEVGTEAFFGQGTRLTVV.

This clone has a handful of counts. The V gene is TRBV9, the J gene TRBJ1-1; perhaps TRBD1 as D (5 bases). This CDR3 spans 15 amino acids. The ends were cut back, 0 bases at V and 0 bases at J, with 9 bases in the middle. Germline assignment: CDR1 SGDLS and CDR2 YYNGEE. The CDR3 nucleotides read TGTGCCAGCAGCGTAGGGGGGGTCTTGAACACTGAAGCTTTCTTT. It translates to CASSVGGVLNTEAFF.

This clone was detected only once. V is TRBV6-5 and J is TRBJ2-7, with D possibly being TRBD1 (6 bases). Germline lookup yields CDR1 MNHEY and CDR2 SVGAGI. Trimming left V 6 bases short and J 3 bases short, with 15 bases between. The CDR3 covers 14 residues. CDR3 amino acids: CASRPTGFNYEQYF. In DNA, the CDR3 is TGTGCCAGCAGGCCGACAGGTTTTAACTACGAGCAGTACTTC.

This rearrangement joins TRBV19 to TRBJ2-1; D unclear. The CDR3 length is 12 residues. Germline lookup yields CDR1 LNHDA and CDR2 SQIVND (reference sequence). V lost 3 bases, J lost 8 bases, and 8 bases lay in between. CDR3 residues: CASSMPLDEQFF. The CDR3 nucleotides are TGTGCCAGTAGTATGCCTCTGGATGAGCAGTTCTTC.

This rearrangement joins TRBV4-2 to TRBJ1-6; a weak D match, TRBD1 (5 bases). The germline CDR1 and CDR2 sequences are LGHNA and YNFKEQ. Trimming shortened V by 0 bases and J by 0 bases, and 15 bases separated the two germline ends. This CDR3 region has 19 residues. CDR3 sequence: CASSQEGTRLSSYNSPLHF. The CDR3 DNA reads TGTGCCAGCAGCCAAGAGGGGACGAGGCTAAGCTCCTATAATTCACCCCTCCACTTT.

This chain joins TRBV19 and TRBJ2-7; TRBD2 agrees at 8 bases. Germline V gene sequence: CDR1 LNHDA, CDR2 SQIVND (reference sequence). The CDR3 has 15 amino acids. J gave up 3 bases and V 2 bases, and 6 bases lay outside the gene matches. CDR3 amino acids: CASSIRGAGDYEQYF. The CDR3 region has the DNA TGTGCCAGTAGTATACGGGGAGCGGGAGACTACGAGCAGTACTTC.

CDR3 protein: CASSLDGGETQYF. The CDR3 DNA is TGTGCCAGCAGCCTAGACGGTGGAGAGACCCAGTACTTC. The chain employs TRBV7-9 and TRBJ2-5; D call uncertain. Germline-derived CDR1 and CDR2 are SEHNR and FQNEAQ (reference sequence). V was cut by 5 bases and J by 4 bases, with 11 bases left in between. CDR3 length equals 13 residues.

This chain connects TRBV2 to TRBJ2-3; 9 positions match TRBD2. Trimming removed 1 base from V and 2 bases from J; junction bases left unmatched: 7. The CDR3 has 17 residues. Germline CDR1 reads SNHLY; CDR2 reads FYNNEI. This CDR3 reads CASSEGLGGRATDTQYF. CDR3 nucleotide sequence: TGTGCCAGCAGTGAAGGTCTGGGCGGGAGGGCCACAGATACGCAGTATTTT.

The chain is built from TRBV27 and TRBJ2-1; no firm D call. Germline V gene sequence: CDR1 MNHEY, CDR2 SMNVEV (reference sequence). V was clipped by 2 bases and J by 0 bases, with 11 bases between them. CDR3 length: 16 amino acids. This CDR3 is CASSLLSSRSYNEQFF. Written as DNA, the CDR3 is TGTGCCAGCAGTTTACTCTCCAGCCGCTCCTACAATGAGCAGTTCTTC.

This clone was counted between two and nine times. V usage is TRBV25-1 and J usage is TRBJ1-2, with D perhaps TRBD1 (6 bases). CDR1 and CDR2 from the germline V gene are MGHDK and SYGVNS. The CDR3 runs 12 residues. V lost 10 bases and J lost 7, with 16 bases in between. CDR3 protein: CATYVRGVGYTF. Written as DNA, the CDR3 is TGTGCCACCTACGTTAGGGGGGTTGGCTACACCTTC.

This chain joins TRBV4-1 and TRBJ1-5; D not resolved. The ends were cut back, 4 bases at V and 7 bases at J, with 17 bases in the middle. Germline loops: CDR1 MGHRA, CDR2 YSYEKL. The CDR3 totals 15 residues. As DNA, the CDR3 is TGCGCCAGCAGCCTAAAGGCTGATACAAGCCAGCCCCAGCATTTT. Protein sequence: CASSLKADTSQPQHF.